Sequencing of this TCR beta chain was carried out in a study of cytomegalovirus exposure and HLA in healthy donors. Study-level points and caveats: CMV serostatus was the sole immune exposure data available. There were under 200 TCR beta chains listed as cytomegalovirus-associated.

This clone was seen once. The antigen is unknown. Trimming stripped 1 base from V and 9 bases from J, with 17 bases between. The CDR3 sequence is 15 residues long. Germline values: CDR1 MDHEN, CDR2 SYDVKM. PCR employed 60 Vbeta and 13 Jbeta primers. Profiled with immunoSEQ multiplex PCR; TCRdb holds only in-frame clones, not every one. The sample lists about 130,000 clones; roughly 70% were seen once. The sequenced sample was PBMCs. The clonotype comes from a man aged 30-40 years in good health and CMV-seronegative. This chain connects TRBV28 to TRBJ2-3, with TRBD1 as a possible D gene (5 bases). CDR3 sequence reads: CASSLYTGASSTQYF. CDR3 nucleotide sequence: TGTGCCAGCAGTTTATACACAGGTGCTAGTTCGACGCAGTATTTT. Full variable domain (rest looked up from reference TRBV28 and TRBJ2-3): DVKVTQSSRYLVKRTGEKVFLECVQDMDHENMFWYRQDPGLGLRLIYFSYDVKMKEKGDIPEGYSVSREKKERFSLILESASTNQTSMYLCASSLYTGASSTQYFGPGTRLTVL.